This T cell receptor beta chain derives from a study of T cell responses to AZD1222 COVID-19 vaccine (dated by TCRdb to about 2021). Turning to the overall study: TCR sequencing was performed for about 250 trial participants, of whom 207 were given two doses of AZD1222 and some 26 were given two doses of MenACWY control vaccine. Trial participants were enrolled by age into subgroups of 18-55, 56-69 and 70-plus years, and about 150, 27 and 61 TCR-sequenced participants, respectively, were included in these subgroups. Points the paper makes about the study in general: In the small 56-69-year group, the increase in depth fell short of significance, most likely because of low power. Participants were mostly white British and included more females than males, and it was suggested by the authors that clonal diversity may have been underestimated. Conclusions about previously exposed vaccinees are limited because only six or seven AZD1222 recipients were SARS-CoV-2 seropositive at baseline. After two AZD1222 doses, both the breadth and the depth of spike-specific TCRs were significantly higher than at day 0 and than in MenACWY recipients. Reportedly, almost half of the unique spike-specific TCRs recognized epitopes lying outside the regions that are mutated in the B.1.351 and B.1.1.7 variants. The whole spike protein was spanned by vaccine-associated CD4 TCRs, and dominant responses were seen in regions 160-218 and 743-854. No day 14 peak-response samples were available, so repertoires were characterized only after the peak T cell response.

The time point label, as the study defines it: about 28 days (+/-7) after the second vaccine dose. The treatment or condition label, read with the paper, signifies: meningococcal conjugate vaccine given as trial control. Vaccinee samples were obtained from the UK trials COV001 and COV002, which included a single-blind randomized controlled phase 2/3 trial of AZD1222 (ChAdOx1 nCoV-19) in healthy adults. For TCRbeta chain sequencing, PBMC samples from trial participants were taken at day 0 and at day 28 after the second dose. In regard to this clone: Its antigen is not yet known. Nothing much larger sits one base from this clone, and base qualities are not available.

The CDR3 regions of human TCRbeta chains were subjected to immunosequencing. The original methods were these. TCRs in the repertoires were matched against a reference library of SARS-CoV-2-specific TCRs that had been generated with the MIRA antigen-specificity platform. Breadth was defined as the fraction of unique TCRs that were SARS-CoV-2-associated. Depth was defined as the fraction of total T cells that were SARS-CoV-2-associated. Each spike-specific TCR was assigned to its reactive spike region and to a CD4 or CD8 class using the MIRA data. Log10-transformed breadth and depth values were compared by one-way ANOVA with Sidak's multiple comparisons tests. Imported from immuneACCESS, the table was reduced by TCRdb to in-frame sequences with V and J called. These copies leave out some clones; in studies compared against another copy, an unresolved V gene accounts for under half, and the cause of the remainder is not known. V and J calls and clone size come straight from that table; D and trimming were deduced from the DNA. Within this sample are 200,000 to 250,000 clones, with roughly 94% of them counted one time only. Jointly, the top ten make up around 1.7% of the sample.

Taken from cysteine to phenylalanine, the CDR3 has 16 residues. Just CDR3 DNA is preserved here, 48 bases in frame from base 1. The germline V gene supplies CDR1 SGHAT and CDR2 FQNNGV. Trimmed from V: 3 bases; trimmed from J: 4 bases; junction bases lacking a gene match: 8. The clonotype comes from an adult who received the MenACWY meningococcal vaccine as a control. The chain uses TRBV11-2 and TRBJ1-1; 10 junctional bases match TRBD1. Sequenced here: peripheral blood, sampled 28 days after the second dose of the MenACWY control vaccine. CDR3 loop: CASSFTSGTGVTEAFF. The DNA sequence follows: TGTGCCAGCAGCTTTACTTCCGGGACAGGGGTCACTGAAGCTTTCTTT.